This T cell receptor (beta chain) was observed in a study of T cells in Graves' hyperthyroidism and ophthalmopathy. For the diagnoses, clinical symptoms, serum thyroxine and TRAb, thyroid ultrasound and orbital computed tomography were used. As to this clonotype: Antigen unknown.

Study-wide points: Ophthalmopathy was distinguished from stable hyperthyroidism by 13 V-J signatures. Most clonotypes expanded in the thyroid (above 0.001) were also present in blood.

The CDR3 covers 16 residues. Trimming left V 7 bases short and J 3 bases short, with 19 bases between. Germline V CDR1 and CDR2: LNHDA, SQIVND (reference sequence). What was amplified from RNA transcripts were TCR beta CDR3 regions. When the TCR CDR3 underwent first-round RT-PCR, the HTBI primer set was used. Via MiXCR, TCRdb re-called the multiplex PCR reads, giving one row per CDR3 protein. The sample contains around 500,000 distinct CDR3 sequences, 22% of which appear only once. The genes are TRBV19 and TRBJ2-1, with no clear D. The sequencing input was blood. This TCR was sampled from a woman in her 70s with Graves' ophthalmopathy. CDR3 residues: CASTNRELSGYNEQFF. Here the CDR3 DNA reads TGTGCCAGTACCAATAGAGAGTTGTCCGGCTACAATGAGCAGTTCTTC.